Presented here are 15 T cell receptor beta chains from one specimen sequenced in a study of blood T cell repertoires in COVID-19. The protocol was immunoSEQ multiplex PCR, while the TCRdb copy is restricted to in-frame clones and leaves out a portion. This table holds 100,000 to 150,000 clones, about four fifths found once. The sample comprised peripheral blood. The origin of the receptors is a man aged 40-49 years with active or convalescent COVID-19.

This clone was seen only a few times. V is TRBV2 and J is TRBJ1-1; possibly TRBD1 for D (6 bases). Germline V gene sequence: CDR1 SNHLY, CDR2 FYNNEI. The germline V and J ends were trimmed by 8 bases and 3 bases, with 13 bases remaining between them. The CDR3 runs to 13 residues. In nucleotides, the CDR3 is TGTGCCAGCCACAGGGAGACGGACACTGAAGCTTTCTTT. Translated: CASHRETDTEAFF.

The V call is TRBV10-1, the J call TRBJ1-1, with TRBD1 as a possible D gene (6 bases). The CDR3 has 13 residues. The germline V gene encodes CDR1 WNHNN and CDR2 SYGVQD (reference sequence). Deletions cut 5 bases from V and 1 base from J, with 8 bases between. The CDR3 nucleotides read TGCGCCAGCAGTACGGGACAGAACACTGAAGCTTTCTTT. It yields the protein CASSTGQNTEAFF.

The chain recombines TRBV7-3 with TRBJ2-5, with 8 bases that match TRBD2. From germline, CDR1 is SGHTA and CDR2 FQGTGA. V shed 6 bases and J 2 bases; nucleotides not matched to a gene: 11. There are 16 residues in the CDR3. The CDR3 region has the DNA TGTGCCAGCAGTCGATCGGGAGCGGGAGTACAAGAGACCCAGTACTTC. Translating it yields CASSRSGAGVQETQYF.

The V and J genes are TRBV12-5 and TRBJ1-1; the D gene is possibly TRBD1 (5 bases). V was cut by 0 bases and J by 4 bases, with 12 bases left in between. The CDR3 is 15 residues long. Germline V CDR1 and CDR2: LGHNT, FRNRAP. CDR3 sequence: CASGLVPAGPTEAFF. CDR3 DNA: TGTGCTAGTGGTTTGGTCCCGGCGGGGCCCACTGAAGCTTTCTTT. The full variable domain, its missing parts supplied by reference TRBV12-5 and TRBJ1-1, is DARVTQTPRHKVTEMGQEVTMRCQPILGHNTVFWYRQTMMQGLELLAYFRNRAPLDDSGMPKDRFSAEMPDATLATLKIQPSEPRDSAVYFCASGLVPAGPTEAFFGQGTRLTVV.

This clone was detected many times. V is TRBV7-2 and J is TRBJ2-3, with TRBD2 matching over 9 bases. V trimming: 5 bases; J trimming: 6 bases; junction bases outside the gene matches: 9. Germline V CDR1 and CDR2: SGHTA, FQGNSA. The length of the CDR3 is 15 residues. CDR3 nucleotides: TGTGCCAGCAGCACCGTAGCGGGGGCGAAGGATACGCAGTATTTT. Encoded protein: CASSTVAGAKDTQYF.

The V and J genes are TRBV7-2 and TRBJ2-2; 7 bases agree with TRBD2. This CDR3 is built from 15 residues. V shed 0 bases, J shed 6 bases, and the junction held 4 bases outside the gene matches. Germline lookup yields CDR1 SGHTA and CDR2 FQGNSA. CDR3 DNA sequence: TGTGCCAGCAGCTTAGCGGGAGGGTTTGCCGGGGAGCTGTTTTTT. Translation: CASSLAGGFAGELFF.

V is TRBV5-1 and J is TRBJ2-5; TRBD1 matches at 12 bases. Germline trimming cut 3 bases from V and 6 bases from J; bases unmatched to any gene: 6. The CDR3 contains 15 residues. Germline assignment: CDR1 SGHRS and CDR2 YFSETQ. In DNA, the CDR3 is TGCGCCAGCAGCTCCCCGGGACAGGGGGCTAAGACCCAGTACTTC. This gives the protein CASSSPGQGAKTQYF.

The chain recombines TRBV19 with TRBJ1-5, with D unclear. From germline, CDR1 is LNHDA and CDR2 SQIVND (reference sequence). V was clipped by 2 bases and J by 2 bases, with 13 bases between them. This CDR3 spans 16 amino acids. CDR3 nucleotides: TGTGCCAGTAGTATAACTCTAATTTTGGGCAATCAGCCCCAGCATTTT. Protein: CASSITLILGNQPQHF.

The V gene is TRBV19, the J gene TRBJ2-1; D gene uncertain. The germline gives CDR1 LNHDA, CDR2 SQIVND (reference sequence). V was clipped by 2 bases and J by 4 bases, with 6 bases between them. The CDR3 is 13 residues long. This CDR3 reads CASSISPYNEQFF. In nucleotides, the CDR3 is TGTGCCAGTAGTATATCCCCATACAATGAGCAGTTCTTC.

The chain couples TRBV29-1 to TRBJ2-1, with D possibly being TRBD1 (6 bases). The V end lost 6 bases, the J end lost 9 bases, and 12 bases lay between the germline ends. This CDR3 contains 11 residues. The germline gives CDR1 SQVTM, CDR2 ANQGSEA. The DNA of the CDR3 is TGCAGCGTCGCCGGGACACGTGAGCAGTTCTTC. Translated: CSVAGTREQFF.

The sample holds many counts of this clone. J is TRBJ2-1 and V is TRBV11-1; 7 bases match TRBD2. This CDR3 is built from 16 residues. Germline V gene data show CDR1 as SGHAT and CDR2 as FQDESV (reference sequence). Germline trimming cut 5 bases from V and 7 bases from J; bases unmatched to any gene: 14. The CDR3 DNA reads TGTGCCAGCAGCCTCCCTTTGGTCGGGGGGAGGAATGAGCAGTTCTTC. It translates to CASSLPLVGGRNEQFF.

This clone showed up just a few times. The rearrangement links TRBV3-1 (or the pseudogene TRBV3-2) to TRBJ1-6, with TRBD1 as a possible D gene (5 bases). Trimming took 3 bases from V and 7 from J, leaving 22 bases between them. CDR1 and CDR2 from the germline V gene are LGHDT and YNNKEL (reference sequence). The CDR3 spans 18 residues. This CDR3 reads CASSQGSRGGTGNSPLHF. CDR3 coding DNA: TGTGCCAGCAGCCAGGGCTCCCGGGGGGGGACGGGAAATTCACCCCTCCACTTT.

The V and J genes are TRBV19 and TRBJ2-4, with D hard to call. V was clipped by 1 base and J by 0 bases, with 7 bases between them. The CDR3 consists of 15 residues. Germline loops: CDR1 LNHDA, CDR2 SQIVND (reference sequence). The CDR3: CASSIGQLAKNIQYF. CDR3 in DNA: TGTGCCAGTAGTATAGGCCAGTTAGCCAAAAACATTCAGTACTTC. The full variable domain, completed using reference TRBV19 and TRBJ2-4, is DGGITQSPKYLFRKEGQNVTLSCEQNLNHDAMYWYRQDPGQGLRLIYYSQIVNDFQKGDIAEGYSVSREKKESFPLTVTSAQKNPTAFYLCASSIGQLAKNIQYFGAGTRLSVL.

The rearrangement links TRBV6-5 to TRBJ1-3; D may be TRBD1 (6 bases). CDR1 and CDR2 (germline): MNHEY, SVGAGI. Trimming cost V 2 bases and J 4 bases, with 12 bases left between them. This CDR3 is 15 amino acids long. CDR3 nucleotide sequence: TGTGCCAGCAGTTACAAAGGGGGTGCGGGAAACACCATATATTTT. This codes for CASSYKGGAGNTIYF.

The rearrangement joins TRBV6-5 to TRBJ2-7; 8 bases agree with TRBD1. The ends lost 0 bases at V and 3 bases at J; junction bases unmatched: 7. The CDR3 spans 16 residues. Germline V gives CDR1 MNHEY, CDR2 SVGAGI. This CDR3 is CASSYSPDRVVYEQYF. CDR3 bases: TGTGCCAGCAGTTACTCCCCGGACAGGGTGGTCTACGAGCAGTACTTC.